The clone carrying this T cell receptor beta chain has ten or more counts. This sample was included in a study of HIV-infected children after antiretroviral therapy interruption. Study details: For the interruption arm, samples span week 0 through about 3 years after study end.

RNA-based 3' RACE libraries used unique molecular identifiers. From the 3' RACE reads, TCRdb called clonotypes with MiXCR, one entry per CDR3 protein. The repertoire holds fewer than 100,000 distinct CDR3 sequences, with about 7.2% as singletons. The germline CDR1 and CDR2 sequences are MNHNY and SVGAGI (reference sequence). The V and J ends lost 2 bases and 1 base respectively, with 14 bases between them. The CDR3 contains 17 residues. Treatment meaning: PENTA 11 planned treatment interruption arm or continuous ART arm. The input for sequencing was CD45RA+ CD4+ T cells from PBMCs, pooled from several time points, taken from a donor given antiretroviral therapy, either interrupted or continuous. The subset is: naive CD4+ CD45RA+ CD45RO- T cells. The chain couples TRBV6-6 to TRBJ2-2, with a weak D call TRBD1 (5 bases). This TCR derives from a pool of human donors with HIV. CDR3 in DNA: TGTGCCAGCAGTTACAACCCCCCGACAGTGAACACCGGGGAGCTGTTTTTT. Its translation: CASSYNPPTVNTGELFF.